The entry that follows covers one T cell receptor beta chain sequence. Its antigen remains unidentified. This CDR3 has 15 amino acids. CDR1 is LNHDA and CDR2 is SQIVND in the germline V gene (reference sequence). J lost 4 bases, V lost 5 bases, and 5 bases had no gene match. This specimen comes from a study of cytomegalovirus exposure and HLA in healthy donors. Findings and caveats of the study: An Asian-associated ancestry cluster reportedly showed fewer N-insertions than the approximately 650-donor mean in a later analysis. The study dropped some indistinguishable V segments, TRBV6-2 and TRBV6-3 among them.

The PCR made use of 60 Vbeta and 13 Jbeta primers. Repertoires were generated with immunoSEQ multiplex PCR, while TCRdb's copy carries only in-frame clones and drops some. The table records about 140,000 clones, approximately 79% of them present only once. The source of this sequence is a woman under 40 in good health and CMV-seronegative. This chain connects TRBV19 to TRBJ2-3; 11 bases line up with TRBD1. Sequenced sample: PBMCs. The CDR3 bases are TGTGCCAGTAGTCCAGGACAGGGGGCCGCAGATACGCAGTATTTT. This codes for CASSPGQGAADTQYF.